This T cell receptor beta chain emerged from a study of OX40 agonist ivuxolimab in advanced cancers. The study in broad terms: The costimulatory receptor OX40 (CD134) was targeted by ivuxolimab, a fully human IgG2 agonistic monoclonal antibody. Intravenous ivuxolimab was administered to patients every 2 weeks at six dose levels: 0.01, 0.1, 0.3, 1.5, 3 and 10 mg/kg. Of the approximately 54 patients in dose escalation, approximately 20 had hepatocellular carcinoma, some 15 had melanoma, 9 had renal cell carcinoma and 9 had head and neck cancer. A male proportion of about 79% and a mean age of around 60 years, ranging from about 23 to 79, were recorded for the dose-escalation cohort. Patients were allowed to have had prior anti-PD-1, anti-PD-L1 or anti-CTLA-4 therapy, and approximately 40% of the dose-escalation patients had been treated with checkpoint inhibitors. Partial responses were achieved by three dose-escalation patients, of whom one had hepatocellular carcinoma and two had cutaneous melanoma. The point of sequencing TCRbeta in the periphery was to test whether ivuxolimab changed TCR sequence diversity and drove clonal T-cell expansion. The paper reports the monotherapy dose-escalation portion (N of about 51 patients) of the phase I ivuxolimab trial. Overall study results and their limits: Partial responders in the 0.1-3.0 mg/kg groups had among the lowest normalized peripheral clonal expansion, especially among CD8+ T cells. At doses of 0.1 to 3.0 mg/kg, clonal expansion of both CD4+ and CD8+ T cells in blood was seen between baseline and week 6. After ivuxolimab, more expanded clones were found on average in CD8+ T cells than in CD4+ T cells. Low levels of normalized T-cell clonal expansion were also seen in some patients who did not respond. Which antigens the clonally expanded peripheral T cells were specific for was not determined.

Concerning this clone: There is no known antigen for this receptor. Per-base quality was not reported, and no clone a single base away is much larger than it.

Patients with autoimmune disease history or receiving systemic immunosuppression were excluded from the trial. Peripheral blood for TCR sequencing was drawn from every dose cohort at baseline, at cycle 4 day 1 and at cycle 7 day 1. Samples came from an open-label, multicenter, first-in-human phase I dose-escalation trial of ivuxolimab. Adults with locally advanced or metastatic melanoma, renal cell carcinoma, hepatocellular carcinoma or head and neck squamous cell carcinoma were enrolled in the trial. CD4+ and CD8+ T cells were sorted separately from peripheral blood before TCR sequencing. CDR1 and CDR2 are drawn from the germline V gene: SQVTM, ANQGSEA. V is trimmed back by 2 bases and J by 8 bases, and the junction contains 10 bases that no gene match accounts for. From its cysteine to its phenylalanine, the CDR3 spans 15 amino acids. Of all the DNA, just the CDR3 is kept, 45 bases in frame from base 1.

To sequence the TCRbeta CDR3 region, genomic DNA was isolated from the sorted cells. The immunoSEQ Assay was used to sequence the TCRbeta CDR3 regions. TCRdb limited this immuneACCESS table to in-frame rearrangements with V and J called. A share of clones is missing; checked studies link under half to unresolved V genes, and the rest is unexplained. The table for this sample lists about 64,000 clones; about 85% of them were counted only once. The top ten clones comprise approximately 1.2% of the sample. The chain joins TRBV29-1 to TRBJ2-7, and 12 bases in between align with TRBD1. The material was CD4+ or CD8+ T cells sorted from blood, obtained in a trial of the OX40 agonist ivuxolimab. The clonotype was recovered from an adult with an advanced solid tumor such as melanoma, head and neck, liver or kidney cancer. The nucleotide sequence reads TGCAGCGTTGAAAGTAGTGGGACAGGGGGCATGAAGCAGTACTTC. Its protein reads: CSVESSGTGGMKQYF.